The 21 T cell receptor beta chains in this list originate from one sample, sequenced in a study of Tregs in tolerant kidney transplant recipients. Produced via immunoSEQ multiplex PCR; TCRdb's table is partial and in-frame only. The sample includes about 48,000 clones. The material was CD4+ T cells from blood, obtained before the transplant. Every receptor here comes from a human donor who received a combined kidney and bone marrow transplant.

As regards this clone: The CDR3 goes on 3 residues after the read ends, and that part is filled in from the germline J gene. This rearrangement joins TRBV7-2 to TRBJ2-3, with TRBD2 identical over 14 bases. Trimming removed 5 bases from V and 6 bases from J; junction bases left unmatched: 4. This CDR3 is 15 amino acids long. Germline values: CDR1 SGHTA, CDR2 FQGNSA. CDR3 DNA (partial): TGTGCCAGCAGCCAGGGACTAGCGGGAGCGGATACG. This sequence encodes CASSQGLAGADT. The complete CDR3 reads CASSQGLAGADTQYF.

Concerning this clone itself: The read comes to an end 3 residues before the CDR3 does, leaving the germline J gene to fill in the end. The chain uses TRBV19 and TRBJ2-7; no clear D. Germline V lookup: CDR1 LNHDA, CDR2 SQIVND (reference sequence). Trimming stripped 1 base from V and 5 bases from J, with 6 bases between. CDR3 length: 12 amino acids. CDR3 DNA, as far as it was read: TGTGCCAGTAGTATAGCTTACAACGAG. It specifies CASSIAYNE. The complete CDR3 sequence is CASSIAYNEQYF.

A remark on this clone: The CDR3 goes on 3 residues after the read ends, and that part is filled in from the germline J gene. The gene calls are TRBV7-2 and TRBJ1-6; 8 positions agree with TRBD1. The CDR3 has 14 residues. The germline gives CDR1 SGHTA, CDR2 FQGNSA. With 5 bases clipped from V and 8 bases from J, the junction kept 5 bases outside the gene matches. CDR3 loop: CASSADRGYSPLHF. The sequenced part of the CDR3 DNA is TGTGCCAGCAGCGCCGACAGGGGTTATTCACCC.

For this clone: The observed sequence ends 3 residues before the CDR3 terminus, with the missing tail filled in from the germline J gene. V usage is TRBV20-1 and J usage is TRBJ1-4; 11 bases are shared with TRBD1. The CDR3 has 13 amino acids. The germline V gene encodes CDR1 DFQATT and CDR2 SNEGSKA (reference sequence). V dropped 5 bases and J dropped 5; count of bases not matched to a gene: 1. The DNA read from the CDR3 is TGCAGTGCTCGGACAGGGGGCAATGAAAAA. Residues: CSARTGGNEK. The entire CDR3 protein reads CSARTGGNEKLFF.

With regard to this clone: The sequence runs out 3 residues before the end of the CDR3; the remainder is reconstructed from the germline J gene. This sequence joins TRBV30 and TRBJ2-1, with unresolved D. With 2 bases removed from V and 4 bases from J, the gap between germline ends came to 12 bases. The length of the CDR3 is 14 residues. Germline-derived CDR1 and CDR2 are GTSNPN and SVGIG (reference sequence). The CDR3 DNA, read in part, is TGTGCCTGGAGTAAACTAAATAGATACAATGAG. Translation: CAWSKLNRYNE. In full, the CDR3 reads CAWSKLNRYNEQFF.

Note on this clone: The CDR3 is cut off 3 residues early in the read; its end comes from the germline J gene. The chain is built from TRBV11-2 and TRBJ2-1, with D uncertain. Germline CDR1 and CDR2: SGHAT and FQNNGV. The CDR3 contains 15 residues. Between the trimmed V and J ends, which lost 5 bases and 8 bases, there was a span of 19 bases. CDR3 DNA, as far as it was read: TGTGCCAGCAGCGTTCAGCGTACATCTGTCGATGAG. It encodes CASSVQRTSVDE. The full CDR3 reads CASSVQRTSVDEQFF.

Turning to this clone: The CDR3 end lies 3 residues beyond the end of the read and is filled in from the germline J gene. J is TRBJ1-1 and V is TRBV20-1; D is unclear. The V end lost 1 base, the J end lost 1 base, and 10 bases lay between the germline ends. Germline V lookup: CDR1 DFQATT, CDR2 SNEGSKA (reference sequence). CDR3 length: 14 residues. The CDR3 loop is CSARGERSNTEAFF. The CDR3 DNA, read in part, is TGCAGTGCTAGAGGTGAGAGGTCGAACACTGAA.

Comments on this clone: The observed sequence ends 3 residues before the CDR3 terminus, with the missing tail filled in from the germline J gene. The chain uses TRBV20-1 and TRBJ2-5; unclear D gene. The CDR3 extends over 13 amino acids. Germline V gene data show CDR1 as DFQATT and CDR2 as SNEGSKA (reference sequence). The ends were cut back, 1 base at V and 2 bases at J, with 8 bases in the middle. CDR3 DNA (partial): TGCAGTGCTAGAGGGCCAGGTCAAGAGACC. Translating it yields CSARGPGQET. The whole CDR3 protein is CSARGPGQETQYF.

On this clone itself: The CDR3 goes on 3 residues after the read ends, and that part is filled in from the germline J gene. This chain links TRBV7-2 with TRBJ1-5, with D perhaps matching TRBD1 (5 bases). The germline gives CDR1 SGHTA, CDR2 FQGNSA. The length of the CDR3 is 15 residues. The V gene lost 3 bases and the J gene lost 1 base, with 10 bases spanning the gap. The CDR3 region is CASSFAGRSNQPQHF. The CDR3 bases that were read are TGTGCCAGCAGCTTTGCAGGGAGAAGCAATCAGCCC.

In the case of this clone: Germline and junction disagree at one end, which may indicate a read error. The read terminates 3 residues ahead of where the CDR3 ends, so the germline J gene completes it. The chain couples TRBV2 to TRBJ2-2; possibly TRBD2 for D (5 bases). Germline V CDR1 and CDR2: SNHLY, FYNNEI. This CDR3 has 14 residues. This chain's CDR3 is CASREAIGDGELFF. The CDR3 bases that were read are TGTGCCAGCAGGGAAGCGATCGGGGACGGGGAG.

About this clone: The CDR3 end is not reached by the read, which stops 3 residues before it; the germline J gene fills it in. The rearrangement uses TRBV2 and TRBJ2-7; D is possibly TRBD2 (8 bases). V gave up 11 bases and J gave up 6 bases, with 20 bases separating them. This CDR3 region has 13 residues. Germline lookup yields CDR1 SNHLY and CDR2 FYNNEI. Incomplete CDR3 DNA: TGTGCCCTGATAGGGACAGCGGGAGCCGAG. As protein: CALIGTAGAE. The full CDR3 reads CALIGTAGAEQYF.

The sequenced CDR3 bases are TGTGCCAGCAGTCCTCTGACAGGCTCCTACGAG. It translates to CASSPLTGSYE. The whole CDR3 is CASSPLTGSYEQYF. The chain carries TRBV2 and TRBJ2-7, with TRBD1 as a possible D gene (6 bases). Read data end 3 residues before the CDR3 end; the end is taken from the germline J gene. Trimming stripped 5 bases from V and 0 bases from J, with 11 bases between. CDR3 size: 14 residues. In germline, CDR1 is SNHLY, CDR2 FYNNEI.

Comment on this clone: The read terminates 3 residues before the CDR3 end, so the remaining end is supplied by the germline J gene. This chain joins TRBV5-1 and TRBJ2-3; 7 bases agree with TRBD1. Germline V gene data show CDR1 as SGHRS and CDR2 as YFSETQ. The CDR3 is made up of 15 amino acids. The V gene end was trimmed by 1 base and the J gene end by 2 bases; junction bases not matched to a gene: 4. The sequenced CDR3 bases are TGCGCCAGCAGCTTGTCCGGGACAGCCACAGATACG. This codes for CASSLSGTATDT. The whole CDR3 sequence reads CASSLSGTATDTQYF.

Partial CDR3 DNA: TGTGCCACCTCGGGGTACACTGAA. It is translated as CATSGYTE. The entire CDR3 is CATSGYTEAFF. The rearrangement links TRBV6-2 or TRBV6-3 to TRBJ1-1; D gene ambiguous. The read ends 3 residues early relative to the CDR3; the germline J gene fills the gap. There are 11 residues in the CDR3. V was trimmed by 10 bases and J by 3 bases, leaving 9 bases between them. Germline CDR1 and CDR2: MNHEY and SVGEGT.

With regard to this clone: The read halts 3 residues ahead of the CDR3 end, with the missing end drawn from the germline J gene. The V gene is TRBV20-1, the J gene TRBJ1-5; D call uncertain. Germline CDR1 and CDR2: DFQATT and SNEGSKA (reference sequence). Trimming stripped 0 bases from V and 0 bases from J, with 9 bases between. This CDR3 region has 15 residues. The CDR3 sequence: CSARDEQHSNQPQHF. The CDR3 bases that were read are TGCAGTGCTAGAGATGAACAGCATAGCAATCAGCCC.

The sequenced CDR3 bases are TGTGCCAGCAGCTTATCCGTCGAG. Protein product: CASSLSVE. The whole CDR3 region reads CASSLSVEQYF. The V and J genes are TRBV7-9 and TRBJ2-7, with D hard to call. The sequence runs out 3 residues before the end of the CDR3; the remainder is reconstructed from the germline J gene. The CDR3 extends over 11 amino acids. V was pared by 2 bases and J by 6 bases, with 5 bases between. Per the germline V gene, CDR1 is SEHNR and CDR2 is FQNEAQ (reference sequence).

A word on this clone: The missing CDR3 end, 3 residues past where the read stops, is filled in from the germline J gene. The V gene is TRBV19, the J gene TRBJ2-7; 10 bases agree with TRBD1. Per germline, CDR1 LNHDA and CDR2 SQIVND (reference sequence). V shed 3 bases, J shed 4 bases, and the junction held 6 bases outside the gene matches. CDR3 length: 15 residues. CDR3 sequence reads: CASSMRRQGAYEQYF. Partial CDR3 DNA: TGTGCCAGTAGTATGAGGAGACAGGGGGCTTACGAG. The whole variable domain, filled in from reference TRBV19 and TRBJ2-7, reads DGGITQSPKYLFRKEGQNVTLSCEQNLNHDAMYWYRQDPGQGLRLIYYSQIVNDFQKGDIAEGYSVSREKKESFPLTVTSAQKNPTAFYLCASSMRRQGAYEQYFGPGTRLTVT.

The CDR3 DNA, read in part, is TGTGCCAGCAGCCGGACCCGGGGAGGAGAGACC. Protein: CASSRTRGGET. The whole CDR3 protein is CASSRTRGGETQYF. The chain joins TRBV7-9 to TRBJ2-5, with a possible D match to TRBD2 (6 bases). The read terminates 3 residues before the CDR3 end, so the remaining end is supplied by the germline J gene. V was clipped by 5 bases and J by 4 bases, with 14 bases between them. The CDR3 contains 14 residues. From germline, CDR1 is SEHNR and CDR2 FQNEAQ (reference sequence). Complete variable domain (other parts from reference TRBV7-9 and TRBJ2-5): DTGVSQNPRHKITKRGQNVTFRCDPISEHNRLYWYRQTLGQGPEFLTYFQNEAQLEKSRLLSDRFSAERPKGSFSTLEIQRTEQGDSAMYLCASSRTRGGETQYFGPGTRLLVL.

About this clone: The CDR3 end falls 3 residues outside the read, so it is completed with the germline J gene. V and J are TRBV29-1 and TRBJ1-1; D ambiguous. The CDR3 sequence is 16 residues long. Per the germline V gene, CDR1 is SQVTM and CDR2 is ANQGSEA. The V gene lost 3 bases and the J gene lost 2 bases, with 19 bases spanning the gap. CDR3 bases read: TGCAGCGTTGATAATTCGAACCGAATACTTAACACTGAA. This sequence encodes CSVDNSNRILNTE. The whole CDR3 protein reads CSVDNSNRILNTEAFF.

As regards this clone: Read coverage stops 3 residues before the CDR3 terminus; the germline J gene supplies the remainder. The chain links TRBV2 to TRBJ2-2; 9 nucleotides line up with TRBD1. V shed 7 bases and J 3 bases; nucleotides not matched to a gene: 6. Germline lookup yields CDR1 SNHLY and CDR2 FYNNEI. The CDR3 covers 15 residues. Partial CDR3 DNA: TGTGCCAGCACAAGACGGACAGGGGACACCGGGGAG. It specifies CASTRRTGDTGE. The whole CDR3 protein reads CASTRRTGDTGELFF. Full variable domain (remainder filled in from reference TRBV2 and TRBJ2-2): EPEVTQTPSHQVTQMGQEVILRCVPISNHLYFYWYRQILGQKVEFLVSFYNNEISEKSEIFDDQFSVERPDGSNFTLKIRSTKLEDSAMYFCASTRRTGDTGELFFGEGSRLTVL.

Turning to this clone: Coverage ceases 3 residues before the CDR3 finishes, and the germline J gene fills in the end. The J gene is TRBJ2-7, the V gene TRBV19; D uncertain. CDR1 is LNHDA, CDR2 SQIVND, per germline (reference sequence). The V end lost 4 bases, the J end lost 4 bases, and 14 bases lay between the germline ends. The CDR3 is 14 residues long. The CDR3 spells CASSNPPPGYEQYF. The sequenced part of the CDR3 DNA is TGTGCCAGTAGTAACCCTCCCCCGGGTTACGAG.